Sequencing of this T cell receptor beta chain was carried out in a study of OX40 agonist ivuxolimab in advanced cancers. Study-wide context: Under the entry rules, prior anti-PD-1, anti-PD-L1 or anti-CTLA-4 therapy was allowed, and approximately 40% had some.

The germline CDR1 and CDR2 sequences are MNHEY and SVGAGI. The CDR3 loop spans 12 amino acids. V was shortened by 7 bases and J by 12 bases, with 18 bases between the two germline ends. The repertoire was sequenced with immunoSEQ multiplex PCR; TCRdb's copy has only in-frame clones and lacks some. The repertoire includes more than 85,000 clones, about nine tenths of them detected once, and around 1.5% sits in the top ten. The study's findings and limits: Expansion of clones was among the lowest in partial responders at 0.1-3.0 mg/kg. In the 0.1 to 3.0 mg/kg range, CD4+ and CD8+ blood T cells had expanded clonally by week 6.

With respect to this clone: Its specificity is unknown.

The origin of this receptor is an adult with an advanced solid tumor such as melanoma, head and neck, liver or kidney cancer. The starting material was CD4+ or CD8+ T cells sorted from blood, obtained in a trial of the OX40 agonist ivuxolimab. V is TRBV6-5 and J is TRBJ1-1; D perhaps matches TRBD1 (6 bases). The CDR3 loop is CASTSGGAWTFF. The CDR3 nucleotides are TGTGCCAGCACCTCGGGGGGGGCTTGGACTTTCTTT.